The entry below gives a single T cell receptor (beta chain) sequence along with its context. Its antigen remains unknown. The V and J ends lost 8 bases and 8 bases respectively, with 12 bases between them. The V gene's germline CDR1 is SGHTA and CDR2 FQGNSA. The CDR3 is 11 residues long. The data originate from a study of vaccination effects on CD4 cells after COVID-19. Assay: immunoSEQ multiplex PCR; the TCRdb copy retains only in-frame clones and omits some. The sample has tens of thousands of clones; roughly four fifths are singletons. In the ViraFEST assay, antigen-specific CD4+ clonotypes were identified by expansion after peptide-pool stimulation. It was after approximately 11 days of culture that CD4+ T cells were isolated. Vaccinated recipients, who were negative for nucleocapsid antibodies, had no history of SARS-CoV-2 infection.

The chain is built from TRBV7-2 and TRBJ1-2; a possible D gene is TRBD1 (5 bases). This TCR derives from a human donor who received a COVID-19 vaccine. Sequencing used CD4+ T cells from PBMCs cultured with HCoV-229E spike peptides, obtained before COVID-19 vaccination. CDR3 coding DNA: TGTGCCAGCGAAATCGGGGGAGGCTACACCTTC. Protein sequence: CASEIGGGYTF.